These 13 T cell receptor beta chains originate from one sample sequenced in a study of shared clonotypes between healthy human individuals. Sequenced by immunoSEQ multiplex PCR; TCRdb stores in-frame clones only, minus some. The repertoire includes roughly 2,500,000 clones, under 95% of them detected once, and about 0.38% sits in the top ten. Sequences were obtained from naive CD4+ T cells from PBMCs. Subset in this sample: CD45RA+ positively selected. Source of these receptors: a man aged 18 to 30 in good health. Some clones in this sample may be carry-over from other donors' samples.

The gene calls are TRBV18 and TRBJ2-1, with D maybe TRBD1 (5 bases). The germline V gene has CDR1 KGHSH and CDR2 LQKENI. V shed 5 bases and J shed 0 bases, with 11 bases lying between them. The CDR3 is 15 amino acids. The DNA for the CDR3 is TGTGCCAGCTCAACAAGGGGAATCTCCTACAATGAGCAGTTCTTC. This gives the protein CASSTRGISYNEQFF.

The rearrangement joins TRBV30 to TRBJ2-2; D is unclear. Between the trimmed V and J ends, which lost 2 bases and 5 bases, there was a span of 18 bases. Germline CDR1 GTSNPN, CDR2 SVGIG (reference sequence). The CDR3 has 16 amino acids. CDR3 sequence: CAWSLGFSVFTGELFF. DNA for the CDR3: TGTGCCTGGAGTCTTGGGTTCTCGGTTTTTACCGGGGAGCTGTTTTTT.

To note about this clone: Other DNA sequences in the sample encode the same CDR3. CDR3 region: CASSLEVRYQPQHF. The CDR3 bases are TGTGCCAGCAGCTTAGAGGTCAGATATCAGCCCCAGCATTTT. This rearrangement joins TRBV7-8 to TRBJ1-5; no clear D gene. This CDR3 region has 14 residues. Trimming left V 1 base short and J 5 bases short, with 9 bases between. CDR1 and CDR2 (germline): SGHVS, FQNEAQ.

The CDR3 DNA is TGTGCCAGCAGCTTAGCCCTCCCGGATACGCAGTATTTT. Protein product: CASSLALPDTQYF. V gene TRBV7-8 combines with J gene TRBJ2-3, with D uncertain. V was pared by 0 bases and J by 6 bases, with 7 bases between. The germline V gene has CDR1 SGHVS and CDR2 FQNEAQ. CDR3 length equals 13 residues.

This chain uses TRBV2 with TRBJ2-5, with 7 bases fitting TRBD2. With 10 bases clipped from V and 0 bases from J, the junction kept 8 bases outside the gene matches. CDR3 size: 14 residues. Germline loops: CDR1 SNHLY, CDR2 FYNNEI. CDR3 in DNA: TGTGCCATCATGACTAGCCGTAACCAAGAGACCCAGTACTTC. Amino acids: CAIMTSRNQETQYF.

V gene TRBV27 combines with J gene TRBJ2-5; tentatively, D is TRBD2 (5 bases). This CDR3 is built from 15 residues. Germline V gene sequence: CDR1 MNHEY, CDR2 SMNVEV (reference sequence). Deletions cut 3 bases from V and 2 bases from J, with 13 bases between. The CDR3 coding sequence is TGTGCCAGCAGTTTTTCTCGGGGTCGTCAAGAGACCCAGTACTTC. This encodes CASSFSRGRQETQYF.

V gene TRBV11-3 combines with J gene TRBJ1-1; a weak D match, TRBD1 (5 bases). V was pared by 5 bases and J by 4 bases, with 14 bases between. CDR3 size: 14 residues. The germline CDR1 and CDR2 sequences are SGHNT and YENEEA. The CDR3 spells CASSRMQGVTEAFF. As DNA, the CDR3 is TGTGCCAGCAGCCGGATGCAGGGAGTCACTGAAGCTTTCTTT.

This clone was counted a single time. The CDR3 reads CAISESTVSEQYF. The CDR3 coding sequence is TGTGCCATCAGTGAGTCCACTGTTTCCGAGCAGTACTTC. V and J are TRBV10-3 and TRBJ2-7; D is ambiguous. The germline CDR1 and CDR2 sequences are ENHRY and SYGVKD. The length of the CDR3 is 13 residues. Between the trimmed V and J ends, which lost 0 bases and 6 bases, there was a span of 9 bases.

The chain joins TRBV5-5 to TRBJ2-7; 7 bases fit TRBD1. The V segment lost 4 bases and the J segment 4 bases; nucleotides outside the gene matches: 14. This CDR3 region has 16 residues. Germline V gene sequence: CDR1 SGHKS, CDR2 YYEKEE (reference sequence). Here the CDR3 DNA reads TGTGCCAGCAGCCACCCCCCTCTAGGGGGCTCGTACGAGCAGTACTTC. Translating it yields CASSHPPLGGSYEQYF.

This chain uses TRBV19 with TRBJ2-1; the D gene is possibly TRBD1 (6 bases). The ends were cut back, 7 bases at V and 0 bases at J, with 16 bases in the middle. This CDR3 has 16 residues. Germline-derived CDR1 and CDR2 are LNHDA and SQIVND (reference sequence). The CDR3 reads CASTSRGRGSYNEQFF. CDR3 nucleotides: TGTGCCAGTACCTCCCGGGGCAGGGGCTCCTACAATGAGCAGTTCTTC.

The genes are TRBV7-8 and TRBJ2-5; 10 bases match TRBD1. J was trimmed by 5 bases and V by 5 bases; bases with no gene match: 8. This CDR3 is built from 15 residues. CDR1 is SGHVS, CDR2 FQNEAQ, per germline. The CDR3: CASSAQTGGAETQYF. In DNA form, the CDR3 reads TGTGCCAGCAGCGCCCAGACAGGGGGCGCGGAGACCCAGTACTTC.

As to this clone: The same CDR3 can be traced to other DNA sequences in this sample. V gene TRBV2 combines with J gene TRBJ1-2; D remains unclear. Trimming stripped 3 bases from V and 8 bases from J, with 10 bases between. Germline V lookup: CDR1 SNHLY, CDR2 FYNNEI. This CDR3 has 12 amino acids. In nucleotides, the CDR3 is TGTGCCAGCAGTGACCGGGGTGTGGGCTACACCTTC. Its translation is CASSDRGVGYTF.

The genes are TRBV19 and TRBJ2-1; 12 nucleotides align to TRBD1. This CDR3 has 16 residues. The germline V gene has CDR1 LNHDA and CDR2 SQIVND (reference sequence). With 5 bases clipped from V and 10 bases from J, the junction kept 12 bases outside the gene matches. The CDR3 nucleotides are TGTGCCAGTAGTCGGCTCCCGGGACAGGGGGCAATCGAGCAGTTCTTC. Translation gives CASSRLPGQGAIEQFF.